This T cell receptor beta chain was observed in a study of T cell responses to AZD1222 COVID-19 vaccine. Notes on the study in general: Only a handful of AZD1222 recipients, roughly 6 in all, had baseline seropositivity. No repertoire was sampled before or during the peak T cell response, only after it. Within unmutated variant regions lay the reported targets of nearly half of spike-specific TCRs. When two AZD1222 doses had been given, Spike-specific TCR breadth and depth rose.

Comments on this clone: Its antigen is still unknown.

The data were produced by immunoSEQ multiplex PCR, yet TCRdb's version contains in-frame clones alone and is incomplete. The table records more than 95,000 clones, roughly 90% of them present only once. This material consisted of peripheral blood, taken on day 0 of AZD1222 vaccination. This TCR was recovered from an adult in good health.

CDR3 DNA: TGTGCCAGTAGTTCAGCGGGACAGGGTTTCTCTGGAAACACCATATATTTT. Protein: CASSSAGQGFSGNTIYF. This chain joins TRBV19 and TRBJ1-3, with TRBD1 identical over 9 bases. The germline V gene encodes CDR1 LNHDA and CDR2 SQIVND (reference sequence). The CDR3 totals 17 residues. V was pared by 5 bases and J by 0 bases, with 8 bases of the junction left unmatched.